Shown below are 13 T cell receptor beta chains from a single sample sequenced in a study of cytomegalovirus exposure and HLA in healthy donors. PCR used 60 Vbeta primers and 13 Jbeta primers. Method: immunoSEQ multiplex PCR; TCRdb's copy keeps in-frame clones and lacks some. Of around 200,000 clones in the sample, 85% to 90% were seen once. Sequenced material: PBMCs. The source of these receptors is a young woman in good health and CMV-seronegative.

The chain is built from TRBV5-4 and TRBJ2-1; D possibly corresponds to TRBD2 (5 bases). Trimming cost V 8 bases and J 9 bases, with 24 bases left between them. Germline loops: CDR1 SGHNT, CDR2 YYREEE (reference sequence). The CDR3 is 15 amino acids. In DNA form, the CDR3 reads TGTGCCAGTCTAGATAGAGGGCGGGCTGCGGGTGAGCAGTTCTTC. Amino acid sequence: CASLDRGRAAGEQFF.

This clone was picked up a small number of times. This chain joins TRBV27 and TRBJ1-4; TRBD1 agrees at 7 bases. With 6 bases clipped from V and 11 bases from J, the junction kept 9 bases outside the gene matches. Germline CDR1 reads MNHEY; CDR2 reads SMNVEV (reference sequence). This CDR3 spans 13 amino acids. The CDR3: CASRTIGTAKLFF. The CDR3 bases are TGTGCCAGCAGGACGATCGGGACAGCGAAACTGTTTTTT.

The genes are TRBV18 and TRBJ1-5; no definite D call. Germline V lookup: CDR1 KGHSH, CDR2 LQKENI. This CDR3 spans 14 amino acids. Trimming removed 1 base at V and 4 bases at J, with 8 bases between. Written as DNA, the CDR3 is TGTGCCAGCTCACCACGTACAGATAATCAGCCCCAGCATTTT. Its protein is CASSPRTDNQPQHF.

The chain combines TRBV27 with TRBJ1-2; D gene unclear. V dropped 8 bases and J dropped 3 bases, with 16 bases sitting between them. The germline V gene encodes CDR1 MNHEY and CDR2 SMNVEV (reference sequence). CDR3 length: 14 residues. In nucleotides, the CDR3 is TGTGCCAGCTCTAGAGGGAGGTCGGACTATGGCTACACCTTC. It yields the protein CASSRGRSDYGYTF.

In this sample, this clone turned up once. The V and J genes are TRBV23-1 and TRBJ2-7; 9 bases are a match to TRBD1. TRBV23-1 is treated as an ORF (open reading frame) with a function not yet certain. This CDR3 is 16 amino acids long. V lost 6 bases to trimming and J lost 2 bases; unmatched junction nucleotides: 11. CDR3 in DNA: TGCGCCAGCAGCCATACCGGGACAGGGTTCCCCTACGAGCAGTACTTC. It encodes CASSHTGTGFPYEQYF.

The chain is built from TRBV11-2 and TRBJ2-5, with 7 nucleotides matching TRBD1. The CDR3 is 15 residues long. V shed 5 bases and J 1 base; nucleotides not matched to a gene: 7. The V gene's germline CDR1 is SGHAT and CDR2 FQNNGV. The CDR3 is CASSPGTVAQETQYF. The CDR3 DNA sequence: TGTGCCAGCAGCCCGGGGACAGTGGCCCAAGAGACCCAGTACTTC.

The chain joins TRBV14 to TRBJ2-2; 8 nucleotides agree with TRBD1. Germline CDR1 SGHDN, CDR2 FVKESK. This CDR3 comprises 18 residues. V lost 1 base and J lost 6; bases outside the gene matches: 13. The CDR3 DNA is TGTGCCAGCAGCCAAGGGGGACAGGTCATTCAGGTCCCCGGGGAGCTGTTTTTT. This codes for CASSQGGQVIQVPGELFF. Complete variable domain (other parts from reference TRBV14 and TRBJ2-2): EAGVTQFPSHSVIEKGQTVTLRCDPISGHDNLYWYRRVMGKEIKFLLHFVKESKQDESGMPNNRFLAERTGGTYSTLKVQPAELEDSGVYFCASSQGGQVIQVPGELFFGEGSRLTVL.

The chain combines TRBV13 with TRBJ2-7, with TRBD1 as a possible D gene (6 bases). Germline V gene sequence: CDR1 PRHDT, CDR2 FYEKMQ (reference sequence). V was clipped by 1 base and J by 2 bases, with 9 bases between them. The CDR3 spans 14 residues. The CDR3 sequence: CASSLAGHPYEQYF. Written as DNA, the CDR3 is TGTGCCAGCAGCTTAGCGGGACACCCCTACGAGCAGTACTTC.

This clone was counted once. The rearrangement links TRBV4-3 to TRBJ2-5; the match to TRBD1 covers 9 bases. The germline gives CDR1 LGHNA, CDR2 YSLEER. V trimming: 3 bases; J trimming: 4 bases; junction bases outside the gene matches: 6. This CDR3 contains 15 residues. CDR3 nucleotides: TGCGCCAGCAGCCAGGGAACAGGGGGCCGAGAGACCCAGTACTTC. Translating gives CASSQGTGGRETQYF.

The V and J genes are TRBV6-5 and TRBJ2-2; weak D call: TRBD2 (5 bases). The CDR3 length is 15 residues. Germline CDR1 and CDR2: MNHEY and SVGAGI. V lost 6 bases and J lost 7, with 18 bases in between. The CDR3 DNA reads TGTGCCAGCAGCTCCGCCGACCGAGACTACGGGGAGCTGTTTTTT. This translates into CASSSADRDYGELFF.

The genes are TRBV27 and TRBJ2-7; D gene ambiguous. Trimming shortened V by 0 bases and J by 6 bases, and 12 bases separated the two germline ends. Germline CDR1 reads MNHEY; CDR2 reads SMNVEV (reference sequence). The CDR3 is made up of 14 amino acids. Written as DNA, the CDR3 is TGTGCCAGCAGTTTATCCCCCCTGGGCCCCGAGCAGTACTTC. Its protein is CASSLSPLGPEQYF.

In its sample, this clone was seen a few times. The gene calls are TRBV7-9 and TRBJ1-5; the match to TRBD1 covers 8 bases. The CDR3 contains 16 residues. V shed 5 bases, J shed 0 bases, and the junction held 6 bases outside the gene matches. Germline loops: CDR1 SEHNR, CDR2 FQNEAQ (reference sequence). Here the CDR3 reads CASSRGTGISNQPQHF. CDR3 in DNA: TGTGCCAGCAGCCGAGGGACAGGAATTAGCAATCAGCCCCAGCATTTT. Full variable domain (rest looked up from reference TRBV7-9 and TRBJ1-5): DTGVSQNPRHKITKRGQNVTFRCDPISEHNRLYWYRQTLGQGPEFLTYFQNEAQLEKSRLLSDRFSAERPKGSFSTLEIQRTEQGDSAMYLCASSRGTGISNQPQHFGDGTRLSIL.

The chain recombines TRBV12-2 with TRBJ1-5; TRBD1, the D gene given by the table, was not confirmed from the DNA. TRBV12-2 is an annotated pseudogene. The CDR3 has 19 amino acids. The chain's CDR3 is CASRLGWVVDRDRNQPQHF. In nucleotides, the CDR3 is TGTGCAAGTCGCTTAGGTTGGGTGGTAGATCGGGACAGAAATCAGCCCCAGCATTTT.